The 25 T cell receptor beta chains in this list originate from one sample, sequenced in a study of T-cell reconstitution after alpha-beta-depleted transplantation in children (dated by TCRdb to the mid-2010s). Receptor amplification or capture employed PCR. Sequenced using an Illumina HiSeq 2500. TCR libraries were prepared with molecular barcoding, using unique molecular identifiers to normalize TCRbeta repertoire quantification. TCRdb trimmed the raw reads at Q25, called clones with MiXCR and kept productive beta chains. Identical CDR3 proteins give one entry, which carries the most common genes and DNA. In this sample the table shows 90,000 to 100,000 distinct CDR3 sequences, roughly a quarter of which occur a single time. The ten top clones hold about a fifth of the sample. The label giving this sample's treatment or condition can be read as: allogeneic hematopoietic cell transplantation with graft depleted of TCRalphabeta T cells and CD19 B cells.

Sequenced here: PBMCs, sampled before TCRalphabeta/CD19-depleted stem cell transplant. The receptors here all came from a boy aged 2 to 9 with acute lymphoblastic leukemia, due to receive a stem cell transplant.

This clonotype has just one count. The V call is TRBV9, the J call TRBJ2-3, with D maybe TRBD2 (6 bases). Deletions cut 5 bases from V and 5 bases from J, with 24 bases between. The CDR3 covers 17 residues. Germline V gene lookup returns CDR1 SGDLS and CDR2 YYNGEE. CDR3 in DNA: TGTGCCAGCAGTGGTACTAGAGGGGAGGTTGGCTTAGATACGCAGTATTTT. Amino acids: CASSGTRGEVGLDTQYF.

This clonotype was picked up a small number of times. This chain uses TRBV4-1 with TRBJ1-3; TRBD1 aligns across 9 bases. In germline, CDR1 is MGHRA, CDR2 YSYEKL. CDR3 size: 16 residues. V was pared by 4 bases and J by 2 bases, with 6 bases of the junction left unmatched. The CDR3, as DNA: TGCGCCAGCAGCCCGCAGGGACAGGGCGCTGGAAACACCATATATTTT. It codes for CASSPQGQGAGNTIYF.

This clonotype was observed a few times. J is TRBJ2-2 and V is TRBV4-1, with D uncertain. The CDR3 contains 13 residues. The ends were cut back, 2 bases at V and 2 bases at J, with 3 bases in the middle. Germline V gives CDR1 MGHRA, CDR2 YSYEKL. CDR3 DNA: TGCGCCAGCAGCCAACCAAACACCGGGGAGCTGTTTTTT. Residues: CASSQPNTGELFF.

V usage is TRBV5-4 and J usage is TRBJ2-3; TRBD1 agrees at 8 bases. This CDR3 is built from 15 residues. Looked up from germline, CDR1 is SGHNT and CDR2 is YYREEE (reference sequence). Losses at the gene ends were 2 bases for V and 0 bases for J; bases not matched to a gene: 2. CDR3 nucleotide sequence: TGTGCCAGCAGCTTTAGGGACAGGAGCACAGATACGCAGTATTTT. It encodes CASSFRDRSTDTQYF.

The V call is TRBV7-6, the J call TRBJ2-2; the match to TRBD1 covers 7 bases. Germline values: CDR1 SGHVS, CDR2 FNYEAQ. This CDR3 has 16 residues. Trimming at V came to 5 bases and at J to 0 bases, leaving 6 bases not matched to a gene. The CDR3 DNA is TGTGCCAGCAGCCCCTCGGGACAGACGAACACCGGGGAGCTGTTTTTT. It is translated as CASSPSGQTNTGELFF.

The rearrangement joins TRBV20-1 to TRBJ2-1; either TRBD1 or TRBD2 may supply D (6 bases each). Germline CDR1 reads DFQATT; CDR2 reads SNEGSKA (reference sequence). CDR3 length: 16 amino acids. Trimming pared 6 bases from V and 0 bases from J, leaving 18 bases between. The CDR3 here is CSARGSGRTSYNEQFF. The CDR3 DNA is TGCAGTGCCAGGGGTTCCGGGAGAACCTCCTACAATGAGCAGTTCTTC.

The CDR3 sequence: CASSQGGLAGVVDTQYF. The CDR3 DNA follows: TGCGCCAGCAGCCAGGGTGGACTAGCGGGAGTGGTAGATACGCAGTATTTT. The J gene is TRBJ2-3, the V gene TRBV4-3; TRBD2 agrees at 13 bases. The V segment lost 3 bases and the J segment 5 bases; nucleotides outside the gene matches: 8. The length of the CDR3 is 17 residues. Per germline, CDR1 LGHNA and CDR2 YSLEER.

This clonotype occurred a few times. The rearrangement joins TRBV12-3 or TRBV12-4 to TRBJ2-1, with D tentatively TRBD1 (5 bases). Between the trimmed V and J ends, which lost 3 bases and 9 bases, there was a span of 18 bases. The CDR3 totals 15 residues. The CDR3 sequence: CASSLTVGHNAEQFF. The CDR3 DNA follows: TGTGCCAGCAGTTTGACAGTCGGGCACAATGCTGAGCAGTTCTTC.

This sequence joins TRBV5-5 and TRBJ2-3, with D perhaps TRBD2 (6 bases). V gave up 2 bases and J gave up 4 bases, with 11 bases separating them. The CDR3 consists of 14 residues. Per the germline V gene, CDR1 is SGHKS and CDR2 is YYEKEE (reference sequence). CDR3 in amino acids: CASSLRRGSDTQYF. The CDR3 DNA sequence: TGTGCCAGCAGCTTACGGAGGGGCTCAGATACGCAGTATTTT.

The chain couples TRBV7-2 to TRBJ2-1; D ambiguous. The CDR3 is made up of 16 amino acids. V lost 5 bases to trimming and J lost 2 bases, with 16 bases between them. Germline V gene lookup returns CDR1 SGHTA and CDR2 FQGNSA. The CDR3 sequence is CASSDVSYSPYNEQFF. Here the CDR3 DNA reads TGTGCCAGCAGCGATGTGAGCTATTCGCCCTACAATGAGCAGTTCTTC. Based on the CDR3 plus reference TRBV7-2 and TRBJ2-1, the full variable domain is GAGVSQSPSNKVTEKGKDVELRCDPISGHTALYWYRQSLGQGLEFLIYFQGNSAPDKSGLPSDRFSAERTGGSVSTLTIQRTQQEDSAVYLCASSDVSYSPYNEQFFGPGTRLTVL.

This clonotype was counted between two and nine times. The J gene is TRBJ1-2, the V gene TRBV12-3 or TRBV12-4; a possible D gene is TRBD1 (6 bases). Trimming stripped 0 bases from V and 2 bases from J, with 10 bases between. The CDR3 runs 15 residues. The CDR3 protein is CASSLAQGSNYGYTF. In DNA, the CDR3 is TGTGCCAGCAGTTTAGCGCAGGGGTCAAACTATGGCTACACCTTC.

This clonotype was picked up many times. The chain carries TRBV4-3 and TRBJ2-6; D unclear. This CDR3 contains 16 residues. Germline V gives CDR1 LGHNA, CDR2 YSLEER. V lost 2 bases, J lost 0 bases, and 8 bases lay in between. In DNA form, the CDR3 reads TGCGCCAGCAGCCAATCGACCGGCTCTGGGGCCAACGTCCTGACTTTC. This sequence encodes CASSQSTGSGANVLTF.

This clonotype was picked up one time. The CDR3 bases are TGTGCCAGCAAAGAACAGGTCCTCCAAGAGACCCAGTACTTC. This sequence encodes CASKEQVLQETQYF. This chain connects TRBV6-1 to TRBJ2-5, with D perhaps matching TRBD1 (5 bases). V lost 7 bases and J lost 1, with 13 bases in between. The CDR3 is 14 amino acids. The germline V gene encodes CDR1 MNHNS and CDR2 SASEGT.

The chain has TRBV2 and TRBJ1-4, with D unresolved. CDR1 SNHLY and CDR2 FYNNEI come from the germline V gene. The CDR3 consists of 14 residues. Deletions cut 10 bases from V and 1 base from J, with 13 bases between. The CDR3 nucleotides read TGTGCCACGAAGGAACAGCAAACTAATGAAAAACTGTTTTTT. Translation: CATKEQQTNEKLFF.

This clonotype was detected ten times or more. The chain has TRBV9 and TRBJ2-7, with 8 nucleotides matching TRBD1. Looked up from germline, CDR1 is SGDLS and CDR2 is YYNGEE. CDR3 length: 15 amino acids. J lost 4 bases, V lost 4 bases, and 10 bases had no gene match. The CDR3 is CASSLRPGGGYEQYF. In nucleotides, the CDR3 is TGTGCCAGCAGCCTCCGCCCAGGGGGCGGATACGAGCAGTACTTC.

The chain joins TRBV19 to TRBJ2-1; D gene unclear. Germline CDR1 LNHDA, CDR2 SQIVND (reference sequence). V shed 3 bases and J shed 7 bases, with 10 bases lying between them. This CDR3 has 13 amino acids. CDR3 nucleotide sequence: TGTGCCAGTAGTATTGGCTGGCGGAATGAGCAGTTCTTC. This encodes CASSIGWRNEQFF.

This clonotype was counted ten times or more. The chain is built from TRBV5-1 and TRBJ2-7; D gene uncertain. V lost 4 bases and J lost 3, with 8 bases in between. The CDR3 covers 12 residues. Germline loops: CDR1 SGHRS, CDR2 YFSETQ. This chain's CDR3 is CASSGPGYEQYF. The CDR3 bases are TGCGCCAGCAGCGGGCCCGGCTACGAGCAGTACTTC.

This clonotype has a handful of counts. V gene TRBV5-1 combines with J gene TRBJ1-1; D unclear. The V gene's germline CDR1 is SGHRS and CDR2 YFSETQ. V gave up 4 bases and J gave up 2 bases, with 9 bases separating them. The CDR3 is 13 amino acids. The CDR3 DNA follows: TGCGCCAGCAGCACCGACCCAAACACTGAAGCTTTCTTT. Protein sequence: CASSTDPNTEAFF.

J is TRBJ2-1 and V is TRBV6-5; D is unclear. The CDR3 length is 19 residues. The germline V gene has CDR1 MNHEY and CDR2 SVGAGI. Trimming shortened V by 0 bases and J by 5 bases, and 23 bases separated the two germline ends. The CDR3 DNA sequence: TGTGCCAGCAGTTACTCCTCACCTCCCGCGACATCCCCCCACAATGAGCAGTTCTTC. Translated, it gives CASSYSSPPATSPHNEQFF.

This clonotype was observed a handful of times. V usage is TRBV12-3 or TRBV12-4 and J usage is TRBJ2-2; D is possibly TRBD2 (6 bases). V dropped 3 bases and J dropped 1 base, with 12 bases sitting between them. The length of the CDR3 is 16 residues. The CDR3 DNA follows: TGTGCCAGCAGTTTTGCGCGGGGCAAGAACACCGGGGAGCTGTTTTTT. Its protein is CASSFARGKNTGELFF.

This sequence joins TRBV3-1 and TRBJ2-5, with 11 bases matching TRBD2. V gave up 4 bases and J gave up 1 base; unmatched junction bases: 5. This CDR3 is 16 amino acids long. Germline V CDR1 and CDR2: LGHDT, YNNKEL (reference sequence). The CDR3 DNA is TGTGCCAGCAGCCCGGGACTAGCGGAGTCCCAAGAGACCCAGTACTTC. Amino acid sequence: CASSPGLAESQETQYF.

The gene calls are TRBV11-2 and TRBJ2-7; D uncertain. Trimming took off 4 bases at V and 2 bases at J, with 9 bases between the two ends. Germline V gene sequence: CDR1 SGHAT, CDR2 FQNNGV. The CDR3 loop spans 13 amino acids. The CDR3 loop reads CASSSARTYEQYF. DNA for the CDR3: TGTGCCAGCAGCTCAGCCCGTACCTACGAGCAGTACTTC.

The chain combines TRBV11-3 with TRBJ2-7; D assignment may be TRBD1 or TRBD2 (5 bases each). The CDR3 loop spans 15 amino acids. Germline V gene sequence: CDR1 SGHNT, CDR2 YENEEA. V was shortened by 5 bases and J by 4 bases, with 18 bases between the two germline ends. The DNA for the CDR3 is TGTGCCAGCAGCCTTAGAGAGGGGCCTCTGTACGAGCAGTACTTC. Amino acid sequence: CASSLREGPLYEQYF.

This chain connects TRBV2 to TRBJ2-7; D is unclear. Germline CDR1 SNHLY, CDR2 FYNNEI. V shed 4 bases and J shed 2 bases, with 6 bases lying between them. This CDR3 contains 12 residues. This CDR3 is CASSAFTYEQYF. CDR3 bases: TGTGCCAGCAGTGCATTTACCTACGAGCAGTACTTC.

The gene calls are TRBV9 and TRBJ1-5, with unresolved D. In germline, CDR1 is SGDLS, CDR2 YYNGEE. V dropped 0 bases and J dropped 0 bases, with 7 bases sitting between them. The CDR3 contains 15 residues. CDR3 DNA: TGTGCCAGCAGCGTAGATTGGGATAGCAATCAGCCCCAGCATTTT. Residues: CASSVDWDSNQPQHF. Based on the CDR3 plus reference TRBV9 and TRBJ1-5, the full variable domain is DSGVTQTPKHLITATGQRVTLRCSPRSGDLSVYWYQQSLDQGLQFLIQYYNGEERAKGNILERFSAQQFPDLHSELNLSSLELGDSALYFCASSVDWDSNQPQHFGDGTRLSIL.